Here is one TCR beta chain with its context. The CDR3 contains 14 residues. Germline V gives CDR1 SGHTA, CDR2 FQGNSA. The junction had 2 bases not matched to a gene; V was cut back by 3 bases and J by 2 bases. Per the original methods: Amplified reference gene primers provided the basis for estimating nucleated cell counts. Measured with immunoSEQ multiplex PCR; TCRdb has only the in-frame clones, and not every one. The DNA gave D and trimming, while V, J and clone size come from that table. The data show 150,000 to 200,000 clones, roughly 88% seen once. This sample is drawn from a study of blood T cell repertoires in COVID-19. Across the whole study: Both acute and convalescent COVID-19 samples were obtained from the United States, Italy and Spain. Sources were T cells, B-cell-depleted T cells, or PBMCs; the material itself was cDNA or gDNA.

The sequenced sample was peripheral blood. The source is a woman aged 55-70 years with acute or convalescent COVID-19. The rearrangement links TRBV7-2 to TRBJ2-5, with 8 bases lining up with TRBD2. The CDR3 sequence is CASSFGGGQETQYF. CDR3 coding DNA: TGTGCCAGCAGCTTCGGCGGGGGGCAAGAGACCCAGTACTTC.